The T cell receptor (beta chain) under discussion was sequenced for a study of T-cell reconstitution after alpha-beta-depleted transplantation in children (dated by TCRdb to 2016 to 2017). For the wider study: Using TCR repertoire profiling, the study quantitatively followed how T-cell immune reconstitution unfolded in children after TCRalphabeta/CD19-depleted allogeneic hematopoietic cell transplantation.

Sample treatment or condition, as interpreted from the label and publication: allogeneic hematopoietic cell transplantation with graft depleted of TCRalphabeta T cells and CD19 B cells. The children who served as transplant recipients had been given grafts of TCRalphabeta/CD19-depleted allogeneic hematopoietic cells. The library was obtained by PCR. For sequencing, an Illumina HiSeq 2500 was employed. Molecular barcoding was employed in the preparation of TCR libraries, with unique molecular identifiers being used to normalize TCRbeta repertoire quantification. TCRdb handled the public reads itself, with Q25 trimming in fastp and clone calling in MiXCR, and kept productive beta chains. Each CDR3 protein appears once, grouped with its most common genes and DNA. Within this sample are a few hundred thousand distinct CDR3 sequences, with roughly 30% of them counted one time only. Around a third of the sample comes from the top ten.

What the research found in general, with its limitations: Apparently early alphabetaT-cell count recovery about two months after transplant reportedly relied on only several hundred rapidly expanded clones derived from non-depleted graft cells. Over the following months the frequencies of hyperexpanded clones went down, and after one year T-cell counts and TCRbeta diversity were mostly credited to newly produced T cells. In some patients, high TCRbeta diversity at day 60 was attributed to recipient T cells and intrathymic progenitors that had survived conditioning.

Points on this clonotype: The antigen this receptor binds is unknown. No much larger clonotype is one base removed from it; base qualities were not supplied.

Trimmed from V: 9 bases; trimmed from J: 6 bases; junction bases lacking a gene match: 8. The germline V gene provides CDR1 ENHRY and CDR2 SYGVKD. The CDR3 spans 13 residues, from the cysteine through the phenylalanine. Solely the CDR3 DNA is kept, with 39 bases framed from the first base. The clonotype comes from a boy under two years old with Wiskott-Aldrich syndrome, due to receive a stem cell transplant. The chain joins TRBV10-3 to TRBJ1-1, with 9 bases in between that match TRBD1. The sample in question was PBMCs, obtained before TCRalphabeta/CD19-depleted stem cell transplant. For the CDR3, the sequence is CAIRDRAYAEAFF. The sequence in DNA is TGTGCCATAAGGGACAGGGCTTACGCTGAAGCTTTCTTT.